This T cell receptor beta chain was profiled in a study of chemoradiotherapy in HPV16-positive cancers. Study results and caveats: For HPV16-positive patients, expanding HPV-responsive T cells associated with longer recurrence-free survival. Candidate HPV-specific clones and E7-related TCR motifs grew in tumor during treatment.

The protocol was immunoSEQ multiplex PCR, while the TCRdb copy is restricted to in-frame clones and leaves out a portion. The repertoire holds around 40,000 clones, with more than 75% as singletons. Germline V lookup: CDR1 LNHDA, CDR2 SQIVND (reference sequence). V lost 3 bases and J 4 bases, leaving 12 bases between the germline ends. The CDR3 spans 14 residues. By its share, this clone is medium-sized. What it binds is not known. Sequencing was performed on blood, taken from a patient who underwent chemoradiotherapy. The clonotype was recovered from a human donor with HPV-associated anogenital cancer. The V gene is TRBV19, the J gene TRBJ1-1, with no clear D. CDR3 in DNA: TGTGCCAGTAGTATTCCGTGGAAGGGCACTGAAGCTTTCTTT. Its translation is CASSIPWKGTEAFF.